The present T cell receptor beta chain was sequenced within a study of T cell responses to AZD1222 COVID-19 vaccine. The trim removed 4 bases at V and 4 bases at J, leaving 9 bases unmatched. This CDR3 has 17 amino acids. Germline lookup yields CDR1 WNHNN and CDR2 SYGVQD (reference sequence). The protocol was immunoSEQ multiplex PCR, while the TCRdb copy is restricted to in-frame clones and leaves out a portion. Of more than 50,000 clones listed, about 91% are singletons. The TCR comes from an adult who received the AZD1222 COVID-19 vaccine. The sample was peripheral blood, taken 28 days after the second AZD1222 dose. The J gene is TRBJ2-1, the V gene TRBV10-1; 11 bases are a match to TRBD2. CDR3 residues: CASSANDRTSGYNEQFF. The CDR3, as DNA: TGCGCCAGCAGTGCCAACGACCGGACTAGCGGGTACAATGAGCAGTTCTTC.